The 16 T cell receptor beta chains reported below all come from one sample, sequenced in a study of blood T cell repertoires in COVID-19. The protocol was immunoSEQ multiplex PCR, while the TCRdb copy is restricted to in-frame clones and leaves out a portion. The profile covers approximately 250,000 clones, with roughly 90% appearing a single time and around 4% taken by the ten largest. Material: PBMCs or T cells enriched from blood (not recorded which). These receptor sequences come from a young woman who had recovered from COVID-19.

The J gene is TRBJ1-2, the V gene TRBV7-2; D unresolved. CDR1 is SGHTA and CDR2 is FQGNSA in the germline V gene. The CDR3 has 14 amino acids. Deletions cut 2 bases from V and 1 base from J, with 8 bases between. The CDR3 loop reads CASSLLSVNYGYTF. Written as DNA, the CDR3 is TGTGCCAGCAGCTTACTATCTGTTAACTATGGCTACACCTTC.

J is TRBJ1-1 and V is TRBV27, with D maybe TRBD1 (5 bases). Germline values: CDR1 MNHEY, CDR2 SMNVEV (reference sequence). This CDR3 contains 13 residues. V was cut by 3 bases and J by 1 base, with 6 bases left in between. CDR3 nucleotide sequence: TGTGCCAGCAGTTTTAGGGGGAACACTGAAGCTTTCTTT. Protein product: CASSFRGNTEAFF.

This clone was detected once. The rearrangement links TRBV10-3 to TRBJ2-1; 8 bases align to TRBD1. CDR1 and CDR2 (germline): ENHRY, SYGVKD. This CDR3 spans 11 amino acids. V gave up 7 bases and J gave up 10 bases; unmatched junction bases: 3. The CDR3 spells CAIKRTGEQFF. CDR3 nucleotide sequence: TGTGCCATCAAAAGGACAGGGGAGCAGTTCTTC.

This sequence joins TRBV29-1 and TRBJ1-4; D gene unclear. The CDR3 is 13 amino acids. Between the trimmed V and J ends, which lost 4 bases and 4 bases, there was a span of 10 bases. CDR1 is SQVTM, CDR2 ANQGSEA, per germline. The CDR3 nucleotides are TGCAGCGTTGGGAGTGAACTTAATGAAAAACTGTTTTTT. It encodes CSVGSELNEKLFF.

The CDR3 nucleotides read TGTGCCAGCAGCCCACAACAGGGGTTGGGCACTGAAGCTTTCTTT. Protein: CASSPQQGLGTEAFF. This chain links TRBV7-2 with TRBJ1-1, with 7 bases identical to TRBD1. The CDR3 spans 15 residues. Per germline, CDR1 SGHTA and CDR2 FQGNSA. V dropped 5 bases and J dropped 4; count of bases not matched to a gene: 10. Looking up the rest from reference TRBV7-2 and TRBJ1-1 gives the full variable domain: GAGVSQSPSNKVTEKGKDVELRCDPISGHTALYWYRQSLGQGLEFLIYFQGNSAPDKSGLPSDRFSAERTGGSVSTLTIQRTQQEDSAVYLCASSPQQGLGTEAFFGQGTRLTVV.

This rearrangement joins TRBV27 to TRBJ2-7, with 8 positions matching TRBD1. Germline assignment: CDR1 MNHEY and CDR2 SMNVEV (reference sequence). V was clipped by 6 bases and J by 10 bases; unmatched bases: 11. CDR3 length: 13 amino acids. The CDR3 is CASRDGGPGGQYF. Here the CDR3 DNA reads TGTGCCAGCAGAGACGGGGGTCCAGGGGGCCAGTACTTC.

CDR3 amino acids: CASSTDRTGTGDEQFF. The CDR3 coding sequence is TGTGCCAGCAGCACAGATAGGACGGGGACTGGGGATGAGCAGTTCTTC. The chain couples TRBV7-2 to TRBJ2-1; D is possibly TRBD2 (6 bases). Per germline, CDR1 SGHTA and CDR2 FQGNSA. The CDR3 is 16 residues long. The germline V and J ends were trimmed by 5 bases and 8 bases, with 22 bases remaining between them.

The chain is built from TRBV9 and TRBJ1-2, with D unresolved. The length of the CDR3 is 15 residues. The V and J ends lost 0 bases and 3 bases respectively, with 12 bases between them. Per germline, CDR1 SGDLS and CDR2 YYNGEE. CDR3: CASSVGGSYDYGYTF. The CDR3 DNA reads as TGTGCCAGCAGCGTAGGCGGCAGCTATGACTATGGCTACACCTTC.

V gene TRBV10-3 combines with J gene TRBJ1-2; no clear D gene. The length of the CDR3 is 14 residues. The V gene's germline CDR1 is ENHRY and CDR2 SYGVKD. V lost 2 bases to trimming and J lost 4 bases, with 11 bases between them. CDR3 residues: CAISEGSATYGYTF. For the CDR3, the DNA is TGTGCCATCAGTGAGGGGTCAGCGACCTATGGCTACACCTTC.

This clone is a singleton in its sample. CDR3 loop: CASSFPGQYNSPLHF. Here the CDR3 DNA reads TGTGCCAGCAGTTTTCCGGGACAATATAATTCACCCCTCCACTTT. This rearrangement joins TRBV28 to TRBJ1-6; possible D gene TRBD1, 6 bases. This CDR3 has 15 amino acids. The germline V gene encodes CDR1 MDHEN and CDR2 SYDVKM. V was clipped by 3 bases and J by 4 bases, with 10 bases between them. Using reference TRBV28 and TRBJ1-6 for the parts outside the CDR3, the full variable domain is DVKVTQSSRYLVKRTGEKVFLECVQDMDHENMFWYRQDPGLGLRLIYFSYDVKMKEKGDIPEGYSVSREKKERFSLILESASTNQTSMYLCASSFPGQYNSPLHFGNGTRLTVT.

This clone was recorded a few times. The V and J genes are TRBV21-1 and TRBJ2-1; the D call of TRBD2 is as the table states it, not checked on the DNA. TRBV21-1 corresponds to a pseudogene. CDR3 length: 18 amino acids. The CDR3 sequence is CASSKASPLAGAGGEQFF. The CDR3 nucleotides are TGTGCCAGCAGCAAAGCCTCGCCGCTAGCGGGAGCGGGAGGTGAGCAGTTCTTC.

The chain combines TRBV10-3 with TRBJ1-2; TRBD1 agrees at 8 bases. J was trimmed by 8 bases and V by 4 bases; bases with no gene match: 9. The CDR3 has 14 amino acids. CDR1 ENHRY and CDR2 SYGVKD come from the germline V gene. The chain's CDR3 is CAISALTGVEGYTF. The CDR3 DNA reads TGTGCCATCAGTGCGTTGACAGGGGTGGAAGGCTACACCTTC.

V usage is TRBV4-2 and J usage is TRBJ2-4; unclear D gene. Trimming took 4 bases from V and 9 from J, leaving 13 bases between them. Looked up from germline, CDR1 is LGHNA and CDR2 is YNFKEQ. This CDR3 is 13 amino acids long. This chain's CDR3 is CASSPALLSIQYF. The DNA for the CDR3 is TGTGCCAGCAGCCCCGCTCTCCTCAGCATTCAGTACTTC.

The chain joins TRBV4-3 to TRBJ2-3, with TRBD2 matching over 11 bases. The CDR3 loop spans 19 amino acids. Germline V gene data show CDR1 as LGHNA and CDR2 as YSLEER. The ends lost 2 bases at V and 1 base at J; junction bases unmatched: 11. The CDR3 is CASSQTLAGVVYGTDTQYF. In nucleotides, the CDR3 is TGCGCCAGCAGCCAAACACTAGCGGGAGTGGTATATGGCACAGATACGCAGTATTTT.

V is TRBV12-3 or TRBV12-4 and J is TRBJ1-6, with TRBD1 as a possible D gene (6 bases). The V end lost 6 bases, the J end lost 8 bases, and 11 bases lay between the germline ends. The CDR3 runs 13 residues. CDR3 bases: TGTGCCAGCAGCGTCAGGGGTGATTCACCCCTCCACTTT. Translated, it gives CASSVRGDSPLHF.

This chain connects TRBV28 to TRBJ2-1; 11 positions agree with TRBD2. CDR3 size: 13 residues. V lost 5 bases to trimming and J lost 15 bases; unmatched junction nucleotides: 9. Germline V CDR1 and CDR2: MDHEN, SYDVKM. This CDR3 reads CASSPFGTSGLFF. CDR3 DNA: TGTGCCAGCAGTCCGTTCGGGACTAGCGGCCTGTTCTTC.